This entry lists 27 T cell receptor beta chains sequenced from one sample in a study of blood T cell repertoires in COVID-19. The method was immunoSEQ multiplex PCR; TCRdb's version includes in-frame clones alone and lacks a portion of them. There are some 100,000 clones in the sample; approximately 90% occur only once, and 7.7% lies in the top ten. Sequenced material: peripheral blood. These receptors all come from a human donor in a cohort sampled during active COVID-19.

Notes on this clone: Other DNA sequences from this sample encode an identical CDR3 as well. This chain links TRBV5-1 with TRBJ2-5; unclear D gene. Germline loops: CDR1 SGHRS, CDR2 YFSETQ. The V gene lost 0 bases and the J gene lost 2 bases, with 5 bases spanning the gap. The CDR3 has 13 residues. The CDR3 region has the DNA TGCGCCAGCAGCTTGGGGCAGCAAGAGACCCAGTACTTC. It specifies CASSLGQQETQYF.

The chain carries TRBV10-3 and TRBJ2-7; D is ambiguous. The CDR3 is made up of 15 amino acids. Per the germline V gene, CDR1 is ENHRY and CDR2 is SYGVKD. Trimming took 0 bases from V and 3 from J, leaving 12 bases between them. The CDR3 sequence: CAISESTGGSYEQYF. In DNA, the CDR3 is TGTGCCATCAGTGAGTCGACCGGCGGTAGCTACGAGCAGTACTTC.

The chain combines TRBV27 with TRBJ2-7; perhaps TRBD1 as D (6 bases). The V gene lost 6 bases and the J gene lost 0 bases, with 12 bases spanning the gap. Germline V CDR1 and CDR2: MNHEY, SMNVEV (reference sequence). This CDR3 is built from 14 residues. CDR3 DNA: TGTGCCAGCAGCCTTCAGGGGAGCTCCTACGAGCAGTACTTC. Encoded protein: CASSLQGSSYEQYF.

The gene calls are TRBV5-6 and TRBJ1-4, with unresolved D. Germline CDR1 is SGHDT and CDR2 is YYEEEE. V was trimmed by 0 bases and J by 0 bases, leaving 12 bases between them. CDR3 length equals 17 residues. This CDR3 reads CASSLGQAIATNEKLFF. In nucleotides, the CDR3 is TGTGCCAGCAGCTTGGGGCAGGCTATTGCAACTAATGAAAAACTGTTTTTT. The variable domain in full, completed from reference TRBV5-6 and TRBJ1-4, reads DAGVTQSPTHLIKTRGQQVTLRCSPKSGHDTVSWYQQALGQGPQFIFQYYEEEERQRGNFPDRFSGHQFPNYSSELNVNALLLGDSALYLCASSLGQAIATNEKLFFGSGTQLSVL.

The rearrangement links TRBV19 to TRBJ1-3, with a possible D match to TRBD1 (6 bases). There are 13 residues in the CDR3. From germline, CDR1 is LNHDA and CDR2 SQIVND (reference sequence). Trimming removed 4 bases from V and 8 bases from J, with 12 bases in between. This CDR3 is CASSKGQWDTIYF. The CDR3 region has the DNA TGTGCCAGTAGTAAAGGACAGTGGGACACCATATATTTT.

The chain has TRBV24-1 and TRBJ2-5, with 11 nucleotides matching TRBD1. V lost 4 bases and J lost 5; bases outside the gene matches: 5. The length of the CDR3 is 15 residues. Germline CDR1 KGHDR, CDR2 SFDVKD. The CDR3 protein is CATSEDRGLGETQYF. The CDR3 coding sequence is TGTGCCACCAGTGAGGACAGGGGGCTTGGGGAGACCCAGTACTTC.

This chain uses TRBV6-2 or TRBV6-3 with TRBJ1-4; 9 bases are shared with TRBD1. Unmatched junction bases numbered 7, after V lost 6 bases and J lost 11 bases. Germline V gives CDR1 MNHEY, CDR2 SVGEGT. The CDR3 covers 13 residues. CDR3 sequence (DNA): TGTGCCAGCAGCACGGGACAGGGAGGGAAACTGTTTTTT. This codes for CASSTGQGGKLFF.

This clone was counted ten times or more. The chain joins TRBV7-3 to TRBJ1-6; possibly TRBD1 for D (5 bases). Trimming took off 5 bases at V and 9 bases at J, with 17 bases between the two ends. Germline V gene sequence: CDR1 SGHTA, CDR2 FQGTGA. The CDR3 extends over 15 amino acids. In DNA form, the CDR3 reads TGTGCCAGCAGCGCGGAGGGAGGGGTGAGTTCACCCCTCCACTTT. Its protein product is CASSAEGGVSSPLHF.

The V gene is TRBV5-1, the J gene TRBJ1-2, with unresolved D. Per germline, CDR1 SGHRS and CDR2 YFSETQ. The CDR3 has 18 residues. V dropped 0 bases and J dropped 2 bases, with 20 bases sitting between them. The CDR3 sequence is CASSLAWLSPEGNYGYTF. In DNA form, the CDR3 reads TGCGCCAGCAGCTTGGCCTGGTTGAGCCCGGAGGGAAACTATGGCTACACCTTC. The full variable domain, in which reference TRBV5-1 and TRBJ1-2 provide the parts outside the CDR3, is KAGVTQTPRYLIKTRGQQVTLSCSPISGHRSVSWYQQTPGQGLQFLFEYFSETQRNKGNFPGRFSGRQFSNSRSEMNVSTLELGDSALYLCASSLAWLSPEGNYGYTFGSGTRLTVV.

Here the CDR3 reads CASSPRTTAEAFF. The CDR3 coding sequence is TGTGCCAGCAGCCCTCGAACTACTGCTGAAGCTTTCTTT. The chain recombines TRBV5-4 with TRBJ1-1; D unresolved. Trimming stripped 4 bases from V and 6 bases from J, with 13 bases between. The CDR3 extends over 13 amino acids. In germline, CDR1 is SGHNT, CDR2 YYREEE (reference sequence). Variable domain in full (rest from reference TRBV5-4 and TRBJ1-1): ETGVTQSPTHLIKTRGQQVTLRCSSQSGHNTVSWYQQALGQGPQFIFQYYREEENGRGNFPPRFSGLQFPNYSSELNVNALELDDSALYLCASSPRTTAEAFFGQGTRLTVV.

The rearrangement uses TRBV5-3 and TRBJ1-1; D ambiguous. TRBV5-3 is an ORF; its function is uncertain. Trimming took 0 bases from V and 4 from J, leaving 16 bases between them. CDR3 length equals 16 residues. The CDR3 DNA follows: TGTGCCAGAAGCTTGGGGGGATTCCAACGGGGCACTGAAGCTTTCTTT. This gives the protein CARSLGGFQRGTEAFF.

This chain connects TRBV19 to TRBJ2-7; a weak D match, TRBD1 (6 bases). Per germline, CDR1 LNHDA and CDR2 SQIVND (reference sequence). The V end was cut by 4 bases, the J end by 2 bases, with 15 bases between. The CDR3 length is 15 residues. The CDR3, as DNA: TGTGCCAGTAGTAGCCCAGGGGTCGGGCCCTACGAGCAGTACTTC. Protein sequence: CASSSPGVGPYEQYF.

V usage is TRBV11-3 and J usage is TRBJ2-1, with 7 bases that match TRBD2. This CDR3 spans 17 amino acids. Germline V CDR1 and CDR2: SGHNT, YENEEA. V lost 5 bases to trimming and J lost 2 bases; unmatched junction nucleotides: 12. DNA of the CDR3: TGTGCCAGCAGCGCTCGTGCTAGCGGTCCAGCCTACAATGAGCAGTTCTTC. Translating it yields CASSARASGPAYNEQFF.

A few counts support this clone. The chain combines TRBV6-6 with TRBJ1-5; 8 bases line up with TRBD1. Germline V lookup: CDR1 MNHNY, CDR2 SVGAGI (reference sequence). This CDR3 is built from 15 residues. V was pared by 6 bases and J by 2 bases, with 6 bases of the junction left unmatched. CDR3 coding DNA: TGTGCCAGCAGGCCTTCGACAGGGGGCAATCAGCCCCAGCATTTT. Translation: CASRPSTGGNQPQHF.

This chain connects TRBV25-1 to TRBJ1-1; D is unclear. Germline CDR1 MGHDK, CDR2 SYGVNS. The V and J ends lost 2 bases and 0 bases respectively, with 10 bases between them. The CDR3 runs to 15 residues. CDR3 sequence reads: CASSEMGFLNTEAFF. The CDR3, as DNA: TGTGCCAGCAGTGAAATGGGCTTCTTGAACACTGAAGCTTTCTTT.

V and J are TRBV3-1 (or the pseudogene TRBV3-2) and TRBJ2-1, with 12 bases matching TRBD2. CDR3 length: 16 residues. Germline V gene lookup returns CDR1 LGHDT and CDR2 YNNKEL (reference sequence). V was pared by 4 bases and J by 8 bases, with 9 bases of the junction left unmatched. The CDR3 DNA follows: TGTGCCAGCAGCCGCAGACTAGCGGGAGATTTGGATGAGCAGTTCTTC. Translated, it gives CASSRRLAGDLDEQFF.

The rearrangement uses TRBV28 and TRBJ2-5; a possible D gene is TRBD1 (7 bases). This CDR3 has 15 residues. The germline gives CDR1 MDHEN, CDR2 SYDVKM. Between the trimmed V and J ends, which lost 2 bases and 2 bases, there was a span of 12 bases. CDR3 nucleotide sequence: TGTGCCAGCAGTTTAGGAGGGGGCGGGCAAGAGACCCAGTACTTC. Translated, it gives CASSLGGGGQETQYF.

V usage is TRBV7-3 and J usage is TRBJ2-1; D gene uncertain. V lost 5 bases and J 0 bases, leaving 11 bases between the germline ends. The CDR3 consists of 15 residues. Per germline, CDR1 SGHTA and CDR2 FQGTGA. For the CDR3, the DNA is TGTGCCAGCAGCCCAAGCGTTAGCTCCTACAATGAGCAGTTCTTC. It codes for CASSPSVSSYNEQFF.

This chain connects TRBV25-1 to TRBJ1-3; TRBD1 might be the D (5 bases). This CDR3 has 17 amino acids. V was shortened by 1 base and J by 4 bases, with 17 bases between the two germline ends. Per germline, CDR1 MGHDK and CDR2 SYGVNS. The DNA for the CDR3 is TGTGCCAGCAGTGAATTACCGGGTAGGGGATTCGGAAACACCATATATTTT. This codes for CASSELPGRGFGNTIYF.

This clone was observed a handful of times. The gene calls are TRBV6-5 and TRBJ2-2, with no clear D. Germline V CDR1 and CDR2: MNHEY, SVGAGI. The CDR3 covers 11 residues. Trimming took off 5 bases at V and 6 bases at J, with 4 bases between the two ends. The chain's CDR3 is CASSLAGELFF. The CDR3 DNA reads TGTGCCAGCAGTCTCGCCGGGGAGCTGTTTTTT.

Of note for this clone: The sample contains more than one DNA sequence encoding this CDR3. The chain carries TRBV19 and TRBJ2-5; D call uncertain. Trimming cost V 2 bases and J 5 bases, with 3 bases left between them. The germline V gene encodes CDR1 LNHDA and CDR2 SQIVND (reference sequence). There are 11 residues in the CDR3. CDR3 nucleotides: TGTGCCAGTAGTATAAGCGAGACCCAGTACTTC. Translating gives CASSISETQYF. The full variable domain, rest sourced from reference TRBV19 and TRBJ2-5, is DGGITQSPKYLFRKEGQNVTLSCEQNLNHDAMYWYRQDPGQGLRLIYYSQIVNDFQKGDIAEGYSVSREKKESFPLTVTSAQKNPTAFYLCASSISETQYFGPGTRLLVL.

The CDR3 DNA reads as TGTGCCAGCAGCACCAGGGCGTGGGACAGGGACGAAAAACTGTTTTTT. It is translated as CASSTRAWDRDEKLFF. This rearrangement joins TRBV5-6 to TRBJ1-4, with TRBD1 identical over 9 bases. V was pared by 4 bases and J by 8 bases, with 12 bases of the junction left unmatched. The V gene's germline CDR1 is SGHDT and CDR2 YYEEEE. There are 16 residues in the CDR3.

The rearrangement links TRBV18 to TRBJ2-3, with TRBD1 identical over 10 bases. The CDR3 consists of 16 residues. V dropped 0 bases and J dropped 1; count of bases not matched to a gene: 1. Germline CDR1 and CDR2: KGHSH and LQKENI. The DNA for the CDR3 is TGTGCCAGCTCACCACCGGGGACAGGGGGCACAGATACGCAGTATTTT. Its protein is CASSPPGTGGTDTQYF.

This chain links TRBV3-1 (or the pseudogene TRBV3-2) with TRBJ1-1; TRBD1 agrees at 7 bases. CDR3 length: 13 amino acids. Germline CDR1 is LGHDT and CDR2 is YNNKEL (reference sequence). The V segment lost 2 bases and the J segment 6 bases; nucleotides outside the gene matches: 3. In nucleotides, the CDR3 is TGTGCCAGCAGCCAAAACAGGGGTGCTGAAGCTTTCTTT. This encodes CASSQNRGAEAFF.

The chain combines TRBV11-3 with TRBJ1-2; D uncertain. The V gene lost 1 base and the J gene lost 0 bases, with 9 bases spanning the gap. This CDR3 has 15 residues. Germline assignment: CDR1 SGHNT and CDR2 YENEEA. Here the CDR3 reads CASSLGGQTNYGYTF. The CDR3 region has the DNA TGTGCCAGCAGCTTAGGCGGGCAGACTAACTATGGCTACACCTTC.

The rearrangement joins TRBV5-1 to TRBJ1-2, with D possibly matching TRBD1 (6 bases). The CDR3 consists of 16 residues. The germline V gene encodes CDR1 SGHRS and CDR2 YFSETQ. Trimming removed 0 bases at V and 6 bases at J, with 18 bases between. The CDR3: CASSLEMGQGLNGYTF. In nucleotides, the CDR3 is TGCGCCAGCAGCTTGGAAATGGGGCAGGGGTTGAATGGCTACACCTTC.

V usage is TRBV5-1 and J usage is TRBJ1-2, with 10 bases aligning to TRBD1. The CDR3 is 14 residues long. Germline V gene data show CDR1 as SGHRS and CDR2 as YFSETQ. V shed 2 bases, J shed 5 bases, and the junction held 3 bases outside the gene matches. In nucleotides, the CDR3 is TGCGCCAGCAGCTTAGGACAGGGGGTATATGGCTACACCTTC. Translated, it gives CASSLGQGVYGYTF.